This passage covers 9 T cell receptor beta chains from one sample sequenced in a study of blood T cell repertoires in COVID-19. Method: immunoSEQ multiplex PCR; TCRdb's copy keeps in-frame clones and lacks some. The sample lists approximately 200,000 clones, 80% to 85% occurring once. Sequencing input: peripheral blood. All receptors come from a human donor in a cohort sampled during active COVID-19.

Written as DNA, the CDR3 is TGTGCCAGCAGCGTACTAGCGGGAGACGGGGAGCAGTTCTTC. Translation gives CASSVLAGDGEQFF. This chain uses TRBV7-2 with TRBJ2-1; 11 bases are a match to TRBD2. V was clipped by 5 bases and J by 10 bases; unmatched bases: 7. The length of the CDR3 is 14 residues. Per the germline V gene, CDR1 is SGHTA and CDR2 is FQGNSA.

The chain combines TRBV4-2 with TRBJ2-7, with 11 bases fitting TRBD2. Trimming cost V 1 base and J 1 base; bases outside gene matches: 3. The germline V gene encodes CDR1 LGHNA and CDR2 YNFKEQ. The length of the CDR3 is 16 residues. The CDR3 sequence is CASSQGGTSGSYEQYF. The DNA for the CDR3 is TGTGCCAGCAGCCAAGGGGGGACTAGCGGATCCTACGAGCAGTACTTC.

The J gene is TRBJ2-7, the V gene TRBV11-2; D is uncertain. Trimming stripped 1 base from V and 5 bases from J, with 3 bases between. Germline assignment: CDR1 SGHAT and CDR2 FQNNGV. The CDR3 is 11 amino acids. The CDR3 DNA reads TGTGCCAGCAGCTTAGGAGACGAGCAGTACTTC. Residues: CASSLGDEQYF.

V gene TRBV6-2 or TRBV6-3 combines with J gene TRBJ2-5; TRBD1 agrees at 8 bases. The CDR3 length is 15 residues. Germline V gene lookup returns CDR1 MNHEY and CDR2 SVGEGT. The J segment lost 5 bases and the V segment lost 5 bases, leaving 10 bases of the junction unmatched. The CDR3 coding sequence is TGTGCCAGCAGTACCCGCGACAGGGGTGGGGAGACCCAGTACTTC. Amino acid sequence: CASSTRDRGGETQYF.

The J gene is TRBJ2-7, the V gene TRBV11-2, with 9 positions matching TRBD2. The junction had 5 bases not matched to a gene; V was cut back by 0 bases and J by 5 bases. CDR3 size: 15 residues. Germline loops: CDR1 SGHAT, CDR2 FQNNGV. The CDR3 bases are TGTGCCAGCAGCTTAGAATCTAGGACTAGCGACGAGCAGTACTTC. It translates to CASSLESRTSDEQYF.

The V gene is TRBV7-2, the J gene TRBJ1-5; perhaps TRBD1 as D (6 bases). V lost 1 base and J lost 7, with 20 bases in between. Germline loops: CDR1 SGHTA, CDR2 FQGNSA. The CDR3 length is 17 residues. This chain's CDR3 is CASSLVRGGSGSQPQHF. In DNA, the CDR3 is TGTGCCAGCAGCTTAGTCAGGGGTGGTTCAGGGTCACAGCCCCAGCATTTT.

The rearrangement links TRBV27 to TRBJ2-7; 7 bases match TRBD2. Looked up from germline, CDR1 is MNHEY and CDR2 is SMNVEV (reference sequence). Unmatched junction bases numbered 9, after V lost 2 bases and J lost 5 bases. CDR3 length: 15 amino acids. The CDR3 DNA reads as TGTGCCAGCAGTTTAAGCGCGGGAGATTACCACGAGCAGTACTTC. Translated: CASSLSAGDYHEQYF.

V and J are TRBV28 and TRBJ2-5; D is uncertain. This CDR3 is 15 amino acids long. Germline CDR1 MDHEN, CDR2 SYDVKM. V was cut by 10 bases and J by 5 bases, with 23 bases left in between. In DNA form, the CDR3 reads TGTGCCATTGCTCCCTACTCGGTTGTGAGGGAGACCCAGTACTTC. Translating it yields CAIAPYSVVRETQYF.

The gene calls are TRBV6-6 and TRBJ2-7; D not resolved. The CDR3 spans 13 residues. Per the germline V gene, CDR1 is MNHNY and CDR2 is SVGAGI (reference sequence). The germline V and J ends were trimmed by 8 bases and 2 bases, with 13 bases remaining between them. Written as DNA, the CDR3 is TGTGCCAGCCGACTGACTGGCACCTACGAGCAGTACTTC. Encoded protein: CASRLTGTYEQYF.